This T cell receptor beta chain came from a study of T cell changes during pregnancy in multiple sclerosis. Clones were read by immunoSEQ multiplex PCR, and TCRdb kept only the in-frame ones, dropping some. There are 75,000 to 95,000 clones in the sample; 75% to 95% occur only once, and 1.5% to 2% lies in the top ten. The CDR3 is made up of 13 amino acids. The germline CDR1 and CDR2 sequences are KGHSH and LQKENI. V lost 6 bases and J lost 6; bases outside the gene matches: 8. The rearrangement joins TRBV18 to TRBJ2-7; 7 positions agree with TRBD1. The starting material was peripheral blood, obtained in the first trimester of pregnancy. The receptor was derived from a female donor in good health, enrolled as a control in a pregnancy study. The chain's CDR3 is CASSPRQGSEQYF. As DNA, the CDR3 is TGTGCCAGCTCCCCTCGACAGGGCTCCGAGCAGTACTTC.